This entry lists 5 T cell receptor beta chains sequenced from one sample in a study of shared clonotypes between healthy human individuals. Using immunoSEQ multiplex PCR, the repertoire was profiled, and TCRdb retains in-frame clones only, with some absent. This table holds 2 million to 2.5 million clones, just over 90% found once. Sequenced material: naive CD4+ T cells from PBMCs. Regarding subset: CD45RA+ positively selected. These TCRs come from a man between 18 and 29 years old in good health. Some clones in this sample may be carry-over from other donors' samples.

The chain couples TRBV6-1 to TRBJ2-1; D is undetermined. CDR1 and CDR2 (germline): MNHNS, SASEGT. The CDR3 is 13 amino acids. V dropped 1 base and J dropped 8 bases, with 9 bases sitting between them. The chain's CDR3 is CASSEVWVDEQFF. CDR3 coding DNA: TGTGCCAGCAGTGAAGTCTGGGTAGATGAGCAGTTCTTC.

Concerning this clone itself: The germline gene is not matched at one end of the junction; a read error may be the cause. The chain joins TRBV7-2 to TRBJ1-4, with D unresolved. From germline, CDR1 is SGHTA and CDR2 FQGNSA. The CDR3 consists of 15 residues. CDR3 in amino acids: CASSPTGLGYEKLFF. The DNA for the CDR3 is TGTGCCAGCAGCCCGACGGGTCTAGGGTATGAAAAGCTGTTTTTT.

V gene TRBV2 combines with J gene TRBJ2-7; D call uncertain. In germline, CDR1 is SNHLY, CDR2 FYNNEI. Trimming removed 7 bases at V and 3 bases at J, with 13 bases between. This CDR3 spans 13 amino acids. The CDR3 protein is CASNFNRVYEQYF. The CDR3, as DNA: TGTGCCAGCAATTTTAACCGTGTCTACGAGCAGTACTTC.

The CDR3 loop reads CASSFNFGREGLSSYNEQFF. In DNA form, the CDR3 reads TGTGCCAGCAGTTTTAATTTCGGCCGGGAAGGGCTGAGCTCCTACAATGAGCAGTTCTTC. The rearrangement uses TRBV28 and TRBJ2-1, with D tentatively TRBD2 (5 bases). This CDR3 is 20 amino acids long. Trimming took 3 bases from V and 0 from J, leaving 24 bases between them. The germline gives CDR1 MDHEN, CDR2 SYDVKM. The entire variable domain, with the rest obtained from reference TRBV28 and TRBJ2-1, is as follows: DVKVTQSSRYLVKRTGEKVFLECVQDMDHENMFWYRQDPGLGLRLIYFSYDVKMKEKGDIPEGYSVSREKKERFSLILESASTNQTSMYLCASSFNFGREGLSSYNEQFFGPGTRLTVL.

This clone was detected only a few times. CDR3 amino acids: CASTTRQGAEKLFF. The CDR3 nucleotides are TGTGCCAGTACCACGAGGCAGGGGGCTGAAAAACTGTTTTTT. The chain recombines TRBV19 with TRBJ1-4, with 8 bases lining up with TRBD1. CDR1 is LNHDA and CDR2 is SQIVND in the germline V gene (reference sequence). V lost 7 bases, J lost 7 bases, and 8 bases stayed unmatched. This CDR3 has 14 amino acids.